The clone carrying this T cell receptor beta chain was counted once. This sample was taken from a study of blood T cell repertoires in COVID-19. Turning to the study itself: Samples representing acute and convalescent COVID-19 were sourced from the United States, Italy and Spain. PBMCs, B-cell-depleted T cells, or T cells provided the cDNA or gDNA that made up the material.

Germline V CDR1 and CDR2: MDHEN, SYDVKM. V lost 3 bases, J lost 10 bases, and 5 bases stayed unmatched. The CDR3 loop spans 14 amino acids. Per the original data handling: Counts of nucleated cells, estimated from reference gene primer amplification, were obtained. This table comes from immunoSEQ multiplex PCR, and its TCRdb copy is limited to in-frame clones, with some not included. The D gene and trimming were derived from the DNA, and the V and J assignments and clone size from that table. The repertoire holds some 120,000 clones, with about 81% as singletons. The chain combines TRBV28 with TRBJ1-6; 8 nucleotides match TRBD1. This clonotype was sampled from a man in his 70s with acute or convalescent COVID-19. Material: peripheral blood. The CDR3 is CASSLGRGRSPLHF. The DNA of the CDR3 is TGTGCCAGCAGTTTGGGCAGGGGGCGATCACCCCTCCACTTT.